A single sample is the source of the 5 T cell receptor beta chains below, sequenced in a study of cytotoxic CD8 clonotypes in ibrutinib-treated CLL. Method: immunoSEQ multiplex PCR; TCRdb's copy keeps in-frame clones and lacks some. The data contain roughly 180,000 clones, roughly 72% of them seen just once; the ten biggest clones take up about an eighth. The sample in question was PBMCs, obtained after 24 months of ibrutinib treatment. Every receptor here comes from a human donor with chronic lymphocytic leukemia.

V and J are TRBV9 and TRBJ2-1; D is undetermined. This CDR3 is built from 14 residues. Trimming left V 2 bases short and J 4 bases short, with 10 bases between. Per the germline V gene, CDR1 is SGDLS and CDR2 is YYNGEE. The DNA of the CDR3 is TGTGCCAGCAGCGTGATGTCTGGGTACAATGAGCAGTTCTTC. It is translated as CASSVMSGYNEQFF.

As DNA, the CDR3 is TGTGCCAGCAGCTTAGGGACAGGGGACCACAATGAGCAGTTCTTC. This encodes CASSLGTGDHNEQFF. The chain has TRBV5-4 and TRBJ2-1, with 10 positions matching TRBD1. With 2 bases clipped from V and 5 bases from J, the junction kept 4 bases outside the gene matches. The germline V gene has CDR1 SGHNT and CDR2 YYREEE (reference sequence). The CDR3 extends over 15 amino acids.

The chain recombines TRBV29-1 with TRBJ2-7; D may correspond to TRBD1 or TRBD2 (5 bases each). The V and J ends lost 4 bases and 7 bases respectively, with 8 bases between them. Germline CDR1 reads SQVTM; CDR2 reads ANQGSEA. CDR3 length: 10 amino acids. CDR3 bases: TGCAGCGTTGGAGGGGTGGAGCAGTACTTC. Translated: CSVGGVEQYF.

This chain uses TRBV27 with TRBJ2-1; TRBD1 matches 9 bases. V trimming: 5 bases; J trimming: 15 bases; junction bases outside the gene matches: 8. The CDR3 is made up of 12 amino acids. Germline values: CDR1 MNHEY, CDR2 SMNVEV (reference sequence). The CDR3 nucleotides are TGTGCCAGCAGTCCTGGGACAGGGAACAGGTTCTTC. Amino acids: CASSPGTGNRFF.

This clone was picked up a small number of times. The rearrangement uses TRBV15 and TRBJ2-7; tentative D call: TRBD1 (5 bases). The CDR3 has 11 amino acids. V shed 6 bases and J shed 6 bases, with 9 bases lying between them. The germline V gene encodes CDR1 LNHNV and CDR2 YYDKDF (reference sequence). In DNA form, the CDR3 reads TGTGCCACCAGAGGGGCAGTCGAGCAGTACTTC. This codes for CATRGAVEQYF.